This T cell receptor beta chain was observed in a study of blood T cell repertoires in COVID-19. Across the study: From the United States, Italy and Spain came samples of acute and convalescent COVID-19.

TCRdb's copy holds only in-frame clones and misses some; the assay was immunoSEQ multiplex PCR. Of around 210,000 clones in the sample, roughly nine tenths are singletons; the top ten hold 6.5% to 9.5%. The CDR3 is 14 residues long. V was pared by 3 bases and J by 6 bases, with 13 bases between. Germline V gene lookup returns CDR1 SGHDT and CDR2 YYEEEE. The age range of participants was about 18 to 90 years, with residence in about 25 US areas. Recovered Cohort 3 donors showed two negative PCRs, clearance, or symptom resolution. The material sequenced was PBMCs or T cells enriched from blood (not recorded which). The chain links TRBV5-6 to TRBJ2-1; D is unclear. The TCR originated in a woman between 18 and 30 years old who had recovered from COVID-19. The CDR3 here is CASSSTATSNEQFF. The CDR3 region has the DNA TGTGCCAGCAGCTCCACTGCAACTTCCAATGAGCAGTTCTTC.